This T cell receptor (beta chain) was documented in a study of graft-versus-host responses after intestinal transplantation (dated by TCRdb to the early 2020s). With regard to the full study: The transplants that recipients got were multivisceral, liver-intestinal, or isolated intestinal. Samples from a few later patients were sequenced in-house on an Illumina MiSeq with MiXCR processing rather than by the commercial service. A cohort of approximately 23 intestinal transplant recipients, including one retransplant, was enrolled, and a few patients lacking pretransplant specimens were excluded. All recipients received anti-thymocyte globulin induction followed by maintenance tacrolimus and steroids for two to four years. To identify alloreactive clones, pre-transplant mixed lymphocyte reaction products were sequenced and compared with unstimulated pre-transplant donor and recipient T cells. After intestinal transplantation, graft-versus-host and host-versus-graft alloreactive T cell clones were followed in the graft, circulation and bone marrow using bulk TCR-beta CDR3 sequencing. Donor T cell macrochimerism was defined as a peak of at least 4% donor T cells among recipient peripheral blood mononuclear cells. General study outcomes and caveats: GvH clones turned up in recipient bone marrow, with some appearing earlier in ileal mucosa or blood, a pattern consistent with an intestinal mucosal origin. The relatively low number and heterogeneity of intestinal transplant patients limited the conclusions. Early after transplant, peak levels of circulating GvH clones were found to be associated with declines in HvG clones. In patients with donor T cell macrochimerism, the allografts had high GvH to HvG T cell clonal ratios.

Library method: the immunoSEQ multiplex PCR assay. Adaptive Biotechnologies carried out high-throughput TCR-beta CDR3 sequencing of genomic DNA for most patients. The authors' analysis ran thus. Adaptive's ImmunoSEQ software was the source of the TCR sequencing data for 15 to 20 patients, while a few other patients were processed with MiXCR and VDJtools. CDR3 nucleotide sequences shared by donor and recipient were removed because the origin of these sequences could not be assigned. At least 2-fold expansion over unstimulated cells and a minimum CFSE-low frequency of 0.002% (template counts) or 0.001% (read counts) were required for clones to be classified as alloreactive. A clone was considered mappable if detected in the sequenced pre-transplant spleen, lymph node, or MLR CFSE-low populations of the donor or recipient. Cumulative frequency of alloreactive clones was calculated as a percentage of all sequences weighted by copy number. TCRdb carries this immuneACCESS record with in-frame sequences only. Its versions omit some clonotypes, under half of them owing to an unresolved V gene in the studies checked, with the rest unexplained. The V and J calls and clone size were taken over from that table, and D and trimming were inferred from the DNA. A total of nearly 45,000 clones appear in this sample, about 91% of them only once. The top ten constitute 3.5% to 5% of the sample.

The CDR3 spans 13 residues, from the cysteine through the phenylalanine. This entry keeps only the CDR3 DNA: 39 bases, framed from base 1. For CDR1 and CDR2, the germline V gene lists KGHSH and LQKENI. The V end loses 3 bases and the J end loses 4 bases, and a stretch of 7 bases separates them. Blood samples were collected up to 4 times in the first month after transplant and then at least monthly when available. About this clone: Its recognized antigen is unknown. No base-level quality is on record; no much larger clone is a single base apart.

The V and J genes are TRBV18 and TRBJ1-3, with no D gene named confidently. Sequenced material: PBMCs, taken 524 days after transplant. The sequence was obtained from a human patient who received an intestinal transplant, so some T cells may come from the graft donor. The CDR3 reads as follows: CASSPGNGNTIYF. The DNA sequence is TGTGCCAGCTCACCTGGGAACGGAAACACCATATATTTT.